Following are 8 T cell receptor beta chains from one sample sequenced in a study of graft-versus-host responses after intestinal transplantation. Measured with immunoSEQ multiplex PCR; TCRdb has only the in-frame clones, and not every one. Of thousands of clones in the sample, 20% to 25% are singletons; the top ten hold roughly 5.4%. Material: alloreactive CD4+ T cells from a mixed lymphocyte reaction culture, obtained before transplantation. Documented subset: CFSE-low proliferating T cells sorted from approximately six-day pre-transplant mixed lymphocyte reaction (GvH or HvG direction). Receptor source: a human patient who was an organ donor for intestinal transplantation.

Sample share makes this clone medium-sized. This chain links TRBV7-9 with TRBJ1-6; weak D call: TRBD1 (5 bases). The germline V and J ends were trimmed by 2 bases and 10 bases, with 12 bases remaining between them. Germline values: CDR1 SEHNR, CDR2 FQNEAQ (reference sequence). CDR3 size: 14 residues. The CDR3 protein is CASSLSQGGSPLHF. Written as DNA, the CDR3 is TGTGCCAGCAGCTTATCCCAGGGAGGGTCACCCCTCCACTTT. The full variable domain, with the rest looked up from reference TRBV7-9 and TRBJ1-6, is DTGVSQNPRHKITKRGQNVTFRCDPISEHNRLYWYRQTLGQGPEFLTYFQNEAQLEKSRLLSDRFSAERPKGSFSTLEIQRTEQGDSAMYLCASSLSQGGSPLHFGNGTRLTVT.

Regarding this clone: One end of the junction does not line up with germline, which may come from a read error. This chain links TRBV5-1 with TRBJ2-2; TRBD2 matches at 7 bases. CDR3 size: 13 residues. Per germline, CDR1 SGHRS and CDR2 YFSETQ. The CDR3 coding sequence is TGCGCCAGCAGTACTAGCGCAACCCGGGGAGCTGTTTTT. Translation gives CASSTSATRGAVF.

The chain has TRBV6-1 and TRBJ1-1; TRBD1 might be the D (5 bases). The CDR3 spans 14 residues. The germline CDR1 and CDR2 sequences are MNHNS and SASEGT. V lost 5 bases, J lost 2 bases, and 12 bases lay in between. In DNA, the CDR3 is TGTGCCAGCAGTAGACAGAGAAGTAACACTGAAGCTTTCTTT. Its protein product is CASSRQRSNTEAFF.

The rearrangement uses TRBV11-2 and TRBJ2-3; TRBD1 aligns across 7 bases. The V segment lost 5 bases and the J segment 2 bases; nucleotides outside the gene matches: 7. The CDR3 is 15 amino acids. Looked up from germline, CDR1 is SGHAT and CDR2 is FQNNGV. DNA of the CDR3: TGTGCCAGCAGCGGTTCCACAGGGGCCACAGATACGCAGTATTTT. Translating gives CASSGSTGATDTQYF. Based on the CDR3 plus reference TRBV11-2 and TRBJ2-3, the full variable domain is EAGVAQSPRYKIIEKRQSVAFWCNPISGHATLYWYQQILGQGPKLLIQFQNNGVVDDSQLPKDRFSAERLKGVDSTLKIQPAKLEDSAVYLCASSGSTGATDTQYFGPGTRLTVL.

The V and J genes are TRBV6-1 and TRBJ1-5; 7 bases are a match to TRBD1. Unmatched junction bases numbered 7, after V lost 5 bases and J lost 9 bases. The CDR3 length is 13 residues. Germline assignment: CDR1 MNHNS and CDR2 SASEGT. CDR3 loop: CASSQDRRLPQHF. DNA for the CDR3: TGTGCCAGCAGTCAGGACAGGAGGCTGCCCCAGCATTTT.

This clone was counted only a few times. The chain joins TRBV11-1 to TRBJ2-1; 8 nucleotides line up with TRBD2. CDR1 and CDR2 from the germline V gene are SGHAT and FQDESV (reference sequence). Losses at the gene ends were 1 base for V and 9 bases for J; bases not matched to a gene: 5. This CDR3 region has 14 residues. CDR3 protein: CASSLVPGGGEQFF. DNA for the CDR3: TGTGCCAGCAGCTTAGTCCCGGGGGGGGGTGAGCAGTTCTTC.

This sequence joins TRBV5-8 and TRBJ1-1; maybe TRBD1 (6 bases). Trimming cost V 1 base and J 11 bases, with 18 bases left between them. Looked up from germline, CDR1 is SGHTS and CDR2 is YDEGEE. This CDR3 spans 14 amino acids. In DNA, the CDR3 is TGTGCCAGCAGCTTGTACGGGGGGCAAAGAACGGCTTTCTTT. As protein: CASSLYGGQRTAFF. Combining the CDR3 with reference TRBV5-8 and TRBJ1-1 gives the whole variable domain EAGVTQSPTHLIKTRGQQATLRCSPISGHTSVYWYQQALGLGLQFLLWYDEGEERNRGNFPPRFSGRQFPNYSSELNVNALELEDSALYLCASSLYGGQRTAFFGQGTRLTVV.

The chain's CDR3 is CASSYTGTGFPTEAFF. As DNA, the CDR3 is TGTGCCAGCAGTTACACCGGGACAGGGTTCCCAACTGAAGCTTTCTTT. The chain links TRBV6-5 to TRBJ1-1; 9 bases match TRBD1. Trimming cost V 2 bases and J 5 bases; bases outside gene matches: 9. The CDR3 is made up of 16 amino acids. The V gene's germline CDR1 is MNHEY and CDR2 SVGAGI.